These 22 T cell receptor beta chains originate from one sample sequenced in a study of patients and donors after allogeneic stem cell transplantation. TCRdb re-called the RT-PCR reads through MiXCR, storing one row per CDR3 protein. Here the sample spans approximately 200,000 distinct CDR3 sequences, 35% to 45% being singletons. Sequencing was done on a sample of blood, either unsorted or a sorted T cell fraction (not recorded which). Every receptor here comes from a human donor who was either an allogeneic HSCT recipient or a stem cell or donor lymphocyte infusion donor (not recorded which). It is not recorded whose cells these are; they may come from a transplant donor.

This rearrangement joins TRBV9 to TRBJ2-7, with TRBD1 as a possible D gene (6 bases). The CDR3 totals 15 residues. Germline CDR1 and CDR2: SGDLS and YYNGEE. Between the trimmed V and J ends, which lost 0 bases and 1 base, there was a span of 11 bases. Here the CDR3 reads CASSVGTDTSYEQYF. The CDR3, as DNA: TGTGCCAGCAGCGTAGGGACAGACACTTCCTACGAGCAGTACTTC.

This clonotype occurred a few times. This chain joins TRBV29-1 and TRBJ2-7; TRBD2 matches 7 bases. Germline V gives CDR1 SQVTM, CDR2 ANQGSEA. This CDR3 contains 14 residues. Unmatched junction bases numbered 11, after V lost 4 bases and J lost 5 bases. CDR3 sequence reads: CSVGGGGGTNEQYF. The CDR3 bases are TGCAGCGTTGGAGGTGGGGGGGGAACCAACGAGCAGTACTTC.

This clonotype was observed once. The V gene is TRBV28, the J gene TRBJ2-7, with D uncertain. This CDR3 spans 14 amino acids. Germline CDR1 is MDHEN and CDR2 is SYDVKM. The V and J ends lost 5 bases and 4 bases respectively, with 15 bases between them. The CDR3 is CASSPGYRRYEQYF. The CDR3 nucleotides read TGTGCCAGCAGTCCCGGATATAGACGGTACGAGCAGTACTTC.

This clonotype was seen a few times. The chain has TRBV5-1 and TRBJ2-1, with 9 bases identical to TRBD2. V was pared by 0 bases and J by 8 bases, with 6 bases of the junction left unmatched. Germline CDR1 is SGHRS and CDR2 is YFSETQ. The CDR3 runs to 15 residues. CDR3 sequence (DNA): TGCGCCAGCAGCTTGGCCCCAGCGGGGGGCGATGAGCAGTTCTTC. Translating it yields CASSLAPAGGDEQFF.

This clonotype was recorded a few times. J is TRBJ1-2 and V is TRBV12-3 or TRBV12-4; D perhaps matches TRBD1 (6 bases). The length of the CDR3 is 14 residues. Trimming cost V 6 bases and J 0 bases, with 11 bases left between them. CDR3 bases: TGTGCCAGCAGGGGGGACACAGCTAACTATGGCTACACCTTC. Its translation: CASRGDTANYGYTF.

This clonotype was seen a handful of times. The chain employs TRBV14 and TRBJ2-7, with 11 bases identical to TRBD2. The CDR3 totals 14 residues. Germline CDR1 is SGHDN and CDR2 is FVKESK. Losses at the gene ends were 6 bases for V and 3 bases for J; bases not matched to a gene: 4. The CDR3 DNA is TGTGCCAGCAGTCGACTAGCGGGGTTCTACGAGCAGTACTTC. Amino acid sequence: CASSRLAGFYEQYF.

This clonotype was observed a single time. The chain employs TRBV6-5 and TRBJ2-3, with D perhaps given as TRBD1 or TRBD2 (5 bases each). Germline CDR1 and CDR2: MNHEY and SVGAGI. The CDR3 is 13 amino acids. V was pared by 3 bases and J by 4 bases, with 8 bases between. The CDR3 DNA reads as TGTGCCAGCAGTTATAGAGGGGCAGATACGCAGTATTTT. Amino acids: CASSYRGADTQYF.

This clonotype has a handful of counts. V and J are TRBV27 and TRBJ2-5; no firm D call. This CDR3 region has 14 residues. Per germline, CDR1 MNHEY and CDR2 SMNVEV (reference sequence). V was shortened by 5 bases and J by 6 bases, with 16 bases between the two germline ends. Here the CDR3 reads CASSPRWSAQTQYF. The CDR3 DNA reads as TGTGCCAGCAGTCCCCGATGGAGCGCACAGACCCAGTACTTC.

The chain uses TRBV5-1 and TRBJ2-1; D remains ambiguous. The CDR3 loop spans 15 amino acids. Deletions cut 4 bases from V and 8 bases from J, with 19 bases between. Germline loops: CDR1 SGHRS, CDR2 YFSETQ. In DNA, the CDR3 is TGCGCCAGCAGCCCCGTTGCATCTTTTCGGGATGAGCAGTTCTTC. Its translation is CASSPVASFRDEQFF.

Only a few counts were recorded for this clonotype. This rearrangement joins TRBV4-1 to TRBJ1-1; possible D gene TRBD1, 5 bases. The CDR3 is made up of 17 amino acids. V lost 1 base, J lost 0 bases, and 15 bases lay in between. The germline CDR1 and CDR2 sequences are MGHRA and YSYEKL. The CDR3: CASSQVPPGSVNTEAFF. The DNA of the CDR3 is TGCGCCAGCAGCCAAGTCCCCCCAGGGTCCGTGAACACTGAAGCTTTCTTT.

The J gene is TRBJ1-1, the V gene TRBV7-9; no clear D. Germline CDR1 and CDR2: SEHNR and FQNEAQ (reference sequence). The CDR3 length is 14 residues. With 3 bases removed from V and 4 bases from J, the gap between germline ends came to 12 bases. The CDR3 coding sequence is TGTGCCAGCAGCTTGTCCACTGGGCTCACTGAAGCTTTCTTT. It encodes CASSLSTGLTEAFF.

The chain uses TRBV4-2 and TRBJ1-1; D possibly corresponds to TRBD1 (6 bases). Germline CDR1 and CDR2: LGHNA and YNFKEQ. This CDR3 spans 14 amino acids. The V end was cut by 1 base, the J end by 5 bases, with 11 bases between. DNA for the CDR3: TGTGCCAGCAGCCAAGTACTGAGGGGGACTGAAGCTTTCTTT. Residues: CASSQVLRGTEAFF.

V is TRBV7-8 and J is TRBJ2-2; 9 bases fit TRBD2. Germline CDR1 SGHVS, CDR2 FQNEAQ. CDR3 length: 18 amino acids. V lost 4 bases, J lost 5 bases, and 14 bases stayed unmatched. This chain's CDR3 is CASSSLRSAGGPTGELFF. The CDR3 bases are TGTGCCAGCAGCTCCCTCCGATCAGCGGGGGGTCCAACCGGGGAGCTGTTTTTT.

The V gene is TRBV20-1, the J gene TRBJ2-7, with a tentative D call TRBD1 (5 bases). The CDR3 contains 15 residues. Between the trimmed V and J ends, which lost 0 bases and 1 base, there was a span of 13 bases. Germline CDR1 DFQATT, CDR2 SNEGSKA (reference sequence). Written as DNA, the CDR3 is TGCAGTGCTAGAGATCCCAGGGAAGGGTCCTACGAGCAGTACTTC. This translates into CSARDPREGSYEQYF.

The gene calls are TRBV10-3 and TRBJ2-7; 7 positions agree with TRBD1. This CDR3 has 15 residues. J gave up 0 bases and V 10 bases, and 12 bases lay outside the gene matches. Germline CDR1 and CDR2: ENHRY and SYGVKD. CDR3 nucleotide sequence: TGTGCCACCGAGGCCCGAGACAGGGACTCCTACGAGCAGTACTTC. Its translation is CATEARDRDSYEQYF.

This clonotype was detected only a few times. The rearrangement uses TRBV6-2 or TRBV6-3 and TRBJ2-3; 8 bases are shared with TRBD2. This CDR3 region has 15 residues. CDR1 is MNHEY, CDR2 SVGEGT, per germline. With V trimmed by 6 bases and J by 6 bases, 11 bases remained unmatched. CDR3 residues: CASSFRRGGYDTQYF. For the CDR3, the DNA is TGTGCCAGCAGCTTCCGCCGCGGGGGGTACGATACGCAGTATTTT.

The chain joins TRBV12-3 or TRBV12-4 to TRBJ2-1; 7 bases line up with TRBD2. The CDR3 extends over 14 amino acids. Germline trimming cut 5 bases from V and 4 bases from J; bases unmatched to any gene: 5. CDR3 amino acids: CASSAGTTYNEQFF. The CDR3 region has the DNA TGTGCCAGCAGTGCCGGGACTACATACAATGAGCAGTTCTTC.

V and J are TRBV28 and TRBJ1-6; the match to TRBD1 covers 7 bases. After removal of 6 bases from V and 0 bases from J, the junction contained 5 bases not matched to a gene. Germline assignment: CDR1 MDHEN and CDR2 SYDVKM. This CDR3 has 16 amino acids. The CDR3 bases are TGTGCCAGCAGGCCAGGGGGGAACTCCTATAATTCACCCCTCCACTTT. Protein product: CASRPGGNSYNSPLHF. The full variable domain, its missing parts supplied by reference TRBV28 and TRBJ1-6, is DVKVTQSSRYLVKRTGEKVFLECVQDMDHENMFWYRQDPGLGLRLIYFSYDVKMKEKGDIPEGYSVSREKKERFSLILESASTNQTSMYLCASRPGGNSYNSPLHFGNGTRLTVT.

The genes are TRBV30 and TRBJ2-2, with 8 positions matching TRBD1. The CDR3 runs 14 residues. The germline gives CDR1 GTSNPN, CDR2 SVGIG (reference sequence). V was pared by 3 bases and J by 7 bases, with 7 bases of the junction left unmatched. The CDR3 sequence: CAWRGGQGGGELFF. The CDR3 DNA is TGTGCCTGGAGGGGCGGACAGGGAGGCGGGGAGCTGTTTTTT.

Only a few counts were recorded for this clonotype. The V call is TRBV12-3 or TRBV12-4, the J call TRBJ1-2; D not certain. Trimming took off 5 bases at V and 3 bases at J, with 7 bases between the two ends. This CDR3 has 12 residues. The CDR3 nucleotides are TGTGCCAGCAGTCGGCAGGACTATGGCTACACCTTC. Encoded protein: CASSRQDYGYTF.

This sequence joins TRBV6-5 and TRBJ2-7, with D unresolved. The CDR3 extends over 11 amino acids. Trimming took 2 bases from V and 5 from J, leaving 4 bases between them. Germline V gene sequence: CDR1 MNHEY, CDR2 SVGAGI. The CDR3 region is CASSYGHEQYF. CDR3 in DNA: TGTGCCAGCAGTTACGGCCACGAGCAGTACTTC.

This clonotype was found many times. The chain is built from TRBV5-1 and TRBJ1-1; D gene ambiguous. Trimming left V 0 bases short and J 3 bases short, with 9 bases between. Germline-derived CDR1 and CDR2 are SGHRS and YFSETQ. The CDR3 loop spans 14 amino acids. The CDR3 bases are TGCGCCAGCAGCTTGGTAGGTGGGGACACTGAAGCTTTCTTT. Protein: CASSLVGGDTEAFF. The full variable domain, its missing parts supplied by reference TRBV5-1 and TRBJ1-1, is KAGVTQTPRYLIKTRGQQVTLSCSPISGHRSVSWYQQTPGQGLQFLFEYFSETQRNKGNFPGRFSGRQFSNSRSEMNVSTLELGDSALYLCASSLVGGDTEAFFGQGTRLTVV.